This TCR beta chain is drawn from a study of cytomegalovirus exposure and HLA in healthy donors. Both 60 Vbeta primers and 13 Jbeta primers went into the PCR. The method was immunoSEQ multiplex PCR; TCRdb's version includes in-frame clones alone and lacks a portion of them. The data contain more than 110,000 clones, roughly three quarters of them seen just once; the ten biggest clones take up 4.9%. Germline V gene lookup returns CDR1 MDHEN and CDR2 SYDVKM. The CDR3 has 15 residues. The V end was cut by 7 bases, the J end by 10 bases, with 22 bases between. Study-wide results and caveats: Cytomegalovirus status was reportedly diagnosed by the classifier with high sensitivity and specificity. An apparent linkage of common viral pathogens to several of the most significant clusters emerged in a later analysis. Analysis was performed later, and it showed HLA-associated TCR beta chains to be more clonally expanded than equally common others. Later work associated fewer than 20,000 TCR beta sequences with HLA alleles at 0.05 false discovery rate.

For this clone: The target antigen is unknown.

The sequence was collected from a woman aged 45-60 years in good health and CMV-seronegative. The V call is TRBV28, the J call TRBJ1-4; tentative D call: TRBD1 (5 bases). Sequenced sample: PBMCs. CDR3: CASTQVGGEFGKLFF. CDR3 coding DNA: TGTGCCAGCACCCAGGTTGGGGGGGAATTCGGAAAACTGTTTTTT.